This T cell receptor beta chain was sequenced for a study of CXCR3-negative and CXCR3-positive naive CD8 T cells. Study at large: Sequencing yielded around 130 million TRB reads, roughly 1.5 +/- 0.3 million per library.

Study-level points and caveats: Surface CD5 matched across naive subsets, and TRB CDR3 properties served to infer TCR strength. Researchers report that CXCR3-positive naive cells carry more hydrophobic TRB CDR3s than CXCR3-negative naive cells. Whereas memory cells differed, naive CXCR3-negative and CXCR3-positive cells shared similar TRBV-TRBJ usage. Diversity was high in both naive subsets and much lower in memory cells.

CDR3 length: 15 residues. Looked up from germline, CDR1 is MDHEN and CDR2 is SYDVKM. Remarks on this clonotype: The antigen remains unidentified.

The method, 5' RACE with UMI labels, was used to prepare the TRB cDNA libraries. From its re-call of the 5' RACE reads, TCRdb lists each CDR3 protein once, without DNA. Its listing shows about 98,000 distinct CDR3 sequences. The chain has TRBV28 and TRBJ1-5. The sequence came from a human donor in good health. Some clones in this sample may be carry-over from other donors' samples. Sequencing input: naive CXCR3+ CD8+ T cells from blood. The subset is: CD45RO-CCR7+CD27+CD95- naive CD8+ T cells expressing CXCR3 (TNR3+). CDR3 loop: CASRSQHHSNQPQHF.